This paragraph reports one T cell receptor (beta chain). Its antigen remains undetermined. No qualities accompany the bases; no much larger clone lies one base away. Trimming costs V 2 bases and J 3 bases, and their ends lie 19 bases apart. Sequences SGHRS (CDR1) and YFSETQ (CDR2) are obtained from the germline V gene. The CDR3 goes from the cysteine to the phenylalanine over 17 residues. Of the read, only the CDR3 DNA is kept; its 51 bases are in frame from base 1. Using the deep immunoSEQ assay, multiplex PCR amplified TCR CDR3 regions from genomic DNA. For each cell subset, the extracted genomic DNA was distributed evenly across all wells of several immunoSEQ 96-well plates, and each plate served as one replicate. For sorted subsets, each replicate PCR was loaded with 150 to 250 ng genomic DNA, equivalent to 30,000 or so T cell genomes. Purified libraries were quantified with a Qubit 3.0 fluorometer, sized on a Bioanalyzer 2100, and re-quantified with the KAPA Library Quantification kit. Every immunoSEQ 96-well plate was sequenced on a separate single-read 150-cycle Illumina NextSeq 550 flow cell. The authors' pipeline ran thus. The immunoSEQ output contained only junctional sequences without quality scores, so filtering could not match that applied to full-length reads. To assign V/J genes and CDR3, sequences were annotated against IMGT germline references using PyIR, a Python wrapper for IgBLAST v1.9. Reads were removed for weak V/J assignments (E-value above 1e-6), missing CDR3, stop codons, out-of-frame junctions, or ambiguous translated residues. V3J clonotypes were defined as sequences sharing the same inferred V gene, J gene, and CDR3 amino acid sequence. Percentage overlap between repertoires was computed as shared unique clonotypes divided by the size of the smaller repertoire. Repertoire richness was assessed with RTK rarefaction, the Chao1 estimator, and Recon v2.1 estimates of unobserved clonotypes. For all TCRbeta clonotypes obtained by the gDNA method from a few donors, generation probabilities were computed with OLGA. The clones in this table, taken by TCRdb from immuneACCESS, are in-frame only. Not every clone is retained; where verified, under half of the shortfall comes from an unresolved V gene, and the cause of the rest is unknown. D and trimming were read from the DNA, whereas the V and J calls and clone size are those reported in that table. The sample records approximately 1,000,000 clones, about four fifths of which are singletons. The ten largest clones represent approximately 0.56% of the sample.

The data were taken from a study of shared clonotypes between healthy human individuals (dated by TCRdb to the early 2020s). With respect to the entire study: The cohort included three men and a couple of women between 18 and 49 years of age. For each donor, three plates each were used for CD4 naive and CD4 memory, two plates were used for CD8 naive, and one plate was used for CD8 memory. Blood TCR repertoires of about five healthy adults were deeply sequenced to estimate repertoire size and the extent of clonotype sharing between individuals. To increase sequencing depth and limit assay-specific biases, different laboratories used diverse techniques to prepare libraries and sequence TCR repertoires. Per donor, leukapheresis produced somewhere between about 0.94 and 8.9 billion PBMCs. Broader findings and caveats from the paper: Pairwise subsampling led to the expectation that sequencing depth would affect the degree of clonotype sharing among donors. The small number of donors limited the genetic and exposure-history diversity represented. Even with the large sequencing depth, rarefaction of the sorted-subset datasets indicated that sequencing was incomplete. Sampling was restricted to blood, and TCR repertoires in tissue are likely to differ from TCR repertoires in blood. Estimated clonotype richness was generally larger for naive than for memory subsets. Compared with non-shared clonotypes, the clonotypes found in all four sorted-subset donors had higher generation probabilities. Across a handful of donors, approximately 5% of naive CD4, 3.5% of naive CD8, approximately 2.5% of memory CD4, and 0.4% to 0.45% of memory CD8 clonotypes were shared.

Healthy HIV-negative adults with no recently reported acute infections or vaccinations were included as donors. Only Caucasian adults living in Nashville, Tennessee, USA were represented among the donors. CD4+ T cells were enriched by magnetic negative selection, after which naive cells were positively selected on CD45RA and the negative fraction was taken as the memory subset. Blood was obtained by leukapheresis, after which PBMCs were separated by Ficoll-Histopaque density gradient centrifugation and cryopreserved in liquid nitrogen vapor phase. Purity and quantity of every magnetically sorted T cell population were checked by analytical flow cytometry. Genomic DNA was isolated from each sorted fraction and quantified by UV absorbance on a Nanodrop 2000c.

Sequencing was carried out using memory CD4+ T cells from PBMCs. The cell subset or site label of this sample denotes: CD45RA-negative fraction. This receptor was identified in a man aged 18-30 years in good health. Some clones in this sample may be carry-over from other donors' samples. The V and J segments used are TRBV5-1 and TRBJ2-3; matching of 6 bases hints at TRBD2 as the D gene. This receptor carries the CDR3 CASSLNPRGTGTDTQYF. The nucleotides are TGCGCCAGCAGCTTAAACCCACGGGGGACCGGAACAGATACGCAGTATTTT.